A single sample is the source of the 27 T cell receptor beta chains below, sequenced in a study of OX40 agonist ivuxolimab in advanced cancers. Sequencing was performed with immunoSEQ multiplex PCR; in TCRdb, only in-frame clones are kept and a portion is missing. The data contain about 96,000 clones, 84% of them singletons. This material consisted of CD4+ or CD8+ T cells sorted from blood, taken in a trial of the OX40 agonist ivuxolimab. The receptors originated from an adult with an advanced solid tumor such as melanoma, head and neck, liver or kidney cancer.

This clone showed up just once. The gene calls are TRBV5-1 and TRBJ2-3, with TRBD2 matching over 7 bases. Germline CDR1 reads SGHRS; CDR2 reads YFSETQ. CDR3 length: 11 amino acids. With 2 bases clipped from V and 14 bases from J, the junction kept 5 bases outside the gene matches. CDR3 coding DNA: TGCGCCAGCAGCTTTGGGGAGGGTTTGTATTTT. Translated, it gives CASSFGEGLYF.

This clone has a handful of counts. The rearrangement links TRBV19 to TRBJ2-1, with D possibly TRBD2 on 6 matching bases. V lost 4 bases, J lost 3 bases, and 13 bases lay in between. Germline V gene lookup returns CDR1 LNHDA and CDR2 SQIVND (reference sequence). The CDR3 has 15 amino acids. The DNA for the CDR3 is TGTGCCAGTAGTAGGGGTTTAGCGGACTACAATGAGCAGTTCTTC. As protein: CASSRGLADYNEQFF.

The rearrangement joins TRBV5-1 to TRBJ2-2; D ambiguous. Germline loops: CDR1 SGHRS, CDR2 YFSETQ. Between the trimmed V and J ends, which lost 4 bases and 0 bases, there was a span of 10 bases. This CDR3 region has 15 residues. This CDR3 is CASSPDTPNTGELFF. The DNA of the CDR3 is TGCGCCAGCAGCCCCGACACTCCGAACACCGGGGAGCTGTTTTTT. The full variable domain, with the rest looked up from reference TRBV5-1 and TRBJ2-2, is KAGVTQTPRYLIKTRGQQVTLSCSPISGHRSVSWYQQTPGQGLQFLFEYFSETQRNKGNFPGRFSGRQFSNSRSEMNVSTLELGDSALYLCASSPDTPNTGELFFGEGSRLTVL.

This chain uses TRBV19 with TRBJ1-1, with D possibly being TRBD1 (5 bases). The V end lost 3 bases, the J end lost 4 bases, and 15 bases lay between the germline ends. The CDR3 is 15 amino acids. Looked up from germline, CDR1 is LNHDA and CDR2 is SQIVND (reference sequence). CDR3 in amino acids: CASSIYGPGGTEAFF. The CDR3 DNA reads as TGTGCCAGTAGTATTTATGGCCCCGGGGGCACTGAAGCTTTCTTT.

J is TRBJ1-5 and V is TRBV15; 10 bases line up with TRBD1. This CDR3 is built from 16 residues. Germline assignment: CDR1 LNHNV and CDR2 YYDKDF (reference sequence). With V trimmed by 3 bases and J by 1 base, 3 bases remained unmatched. CDR3 loop: CATSRGTGASNQPQHF. The CDR3 DNA sequence: TGTGCCACCAGCAGGGGGACAGGGGCGAGCAATCAGCCCCAGCATTTT.

The chain couples TRBV7-2 to TRBJ2-7; 7 bases are a match to TRBD1. Unmatched junction bases numbered 7, after V lost 5 bases and J lost 3 bases. CDR3 length: 14 amino acids. From germline, CDR1 is SGHTA and CDR2 FQGNSA. DNA for the CDR3: TGTGCCAGCAGCACAAAGACAGGGAGCTACGAGCAGTACTTC. Amino acids: CASSTKTGSYEQYF. Supplemented by reference TRBV7-2 and TRBJ2-7, the full variable domain reads GAGVSQSPSNKVTEKGKDVELRCDPISGHTALYWYRQSLGQGLEFLIYFQGNSAPDKSGLPSDRFSAERTGGSVSTLTIQRTQQEDSAVYLCASSTKTGSYEQYFGPGTRLTVT.

The chain has TRBV11-2 and TRBJ2-2; the D gene is possibly TRBD2 (7 bases). The CDR3 totals 15 residues. Deletions cut 4 bases from V and 8 bases from J, with 17 bases between. The germline V gene encodes CDR1 SGHAT and CDR2 FQNNGV. CDR3: CASSWRSGGAGELFF. CDR3 nucleotide sequence: TGTGCCAGCAGCTGGCGCAGTGGGGGGGCAGGGGAGCTGTTTTTT.

V gene TRBV5-1 combines with J gene TRBJ1-5, with D unclear. Germline CDR1 reads SGHRS; CDR2 reads YFSETQ. CDR3 length equals 16 residues. Trimming cost V 2 bases and J 0 bases, with 12 bases left between them. CDR3 sequence reads: CASSFLPGNSNQPQHF. CDR3 in DNA: TGCGCCAGCAGCTTTCTTCCGGGGAATAGCAATCAGCCCCAGCATTTT.

The chain employs TRBV13 and TRBJ2-3; TRBD2 agrees at 8 bases. This CDR3 has 14 amino acids. Germline CDR1 and CDR2: PRHDT and FYEKMQ (reference sequence). V lost 4 bases to trimming and J lost 6 bases; unmatched junction nucleotides: 6. The DNA for the CDR3 is TGTGCCAGCAGCTCGCGGGAGGTCGGTGATACGCAGTATTTT. Translated: CASSSREVGDTQYF.

CDR3 bases: TGTGCCAGCAGCTTAACAGGGGGACGGCGGGCCCAGCATTTT. Residues: CASSLTGGRRAQHF. V usage is TRBV5-5 and J usage is TRBJ1-5; 8 bases map to TRBD1. The germline CDR1 and CDR2 sequences are SGHKS and YYEKEE (reference sequence). This CDR3 has 14 amino acids. Trimming took 2 bases from V and 11 from J; bases not matched to a gene: 9.

The chain carries TRBV18 and TRBJ2-6; D unresolved. Trimming stripped 2 bases from V and 0 bases from J, with 8 bases between. The CDR3 length is 16 residues. Germline CDR1 is KGHSH and CDR2 is LQKENI. DNA of the CDR3: TGTGCCAGCTCACCATTACATTACTCTGGGGCCAACGTCCTGACTTTC. This translates into CASSPLHYSGANVLTF.

The chain is built from TRBV16 and TRBJ2-7, with D maybe TRBD2 (6 bases). The CDR3 sequence is 14 residues long. Germline CDR1 is KGHSY and CDR2 is FQNENV. Trimming left V 3 bases short and J 3 bases short, with 12 bases between. CDR3 sequence (DNA): TGTGCCAGCAGCCACCCGGGAGCCAACTACGAGCAGTACTTC. This codes for CASSHPGANYEQYF.

This clone was detected only a few times. The J gene is TRBJ2-3, the V gene TRBV7-2; TRBD2 matches 9 bases. Losses at the gene ends were 2 bases for V and 3 bases for J; bases not matched to a gene: 6. This CDR3 has 16 residues. The germline V gene has CDR1 SGHTA and CDR2 FQGNSA. CDR3 loop: CASSLYPGLATDTQYF. The CDR3 DNA reads TGTGCCAGCAGCTTATACCCGGGACTAGCAACAGATACGCAGTATTTT.

The V and J genes are TRBV5-6 and TRBJ2-7; D perhaps matches TRBD2 (6 bases). CDR1 is SGHDT, CDR2 YYEEEE, per germline. The CDR3 extends over 17 amino acids. The V and J ends lost 3 bases and 7 bases respectively, with 26 bases between them. Written as DNA, the CDR3 is TGTGCCAGCAGCTCGGGACTTAGGACTAACAACAAGCTAGAGCAGTACTTC. Translation gives CASSSGLRTNNKLEQYF. The variable domain in full, with the rest retrieved from reference TRBV5-6 and TRBJ2-7, is DAGVTQSPTHLIKTRGQQVTLRCSPKSGHDTVSWYQQALGQGPQFIFQYYEEEERQRGNFPDRFSGHQFPNYSSELNVNALLLGDSALYLCASSSGLRTNNKLEQYFGPGTRLTVT.

V and J are TRBV19 and TRBJ1-1; TRBD1 aligns across 8 bases. Germline lookup yields CDR1 LNHDA and CDR2 SQIVND (reference sequence). V was clipped by 4 bases and J by 6 bases; unmatched bases: 10. The CDR3 consists of 15 residues. CDR3 sequence reads: CASSTHLAGGPEAFF. The CDR3 DNA reads as TGTGCCAGTAGTACCCACCTGGCAGGGGGCCCTGAAGCTTTCTTT.

The rearrangement joins TRBV19 to TRBJ2-7; 12 bases fit TRBD2. This CDR3 is built from 15 residues. With V trimmed by 5 bases and J by 7 bases, 9 bases remained unmatched. The germline V gene encodes CDR1 LNHDA and CDR2 SQIVND (reference sequence). DNA for the CDR3: TGTGCCAGTAGTCTCAGACTAGCGGGAGAGGATGAGCAGTACTTC. This translates into CASSLRLAGEDEQYF.

The genes are TRBV9 and TRBJ2-1, with TRBD1 as a possible D gene (6 bases). Germline lookup yields CDR1 SGDLS and CDR2 YYNGEE. Trimming pared 2 bases from V and 9 bases from J, leaving 12 bases between. CDR3 length equals 13 residues. The DNA for the CDR3 is TGTGCCAGCAGCGTGGAAGGGGGAAGTGAGCAGTTCTTC. Protein sequence: CASSVEGGSEQFF.

The V and J genes are TRBV6-5 and TRBJ2-2; 7 bases line up with TRBD1. The CDR3 extends over 14 amino acids. The germline gives CDR1 MNHEY, CDR2 SVGAGI. After removal of 10 bases from V and 8 bases from J, the junction contained 13 bases not matched to a gene. The DNA of the CDR3 is TGTGCCACTATCTCGGACAGGATTGGGGGGGAGCTGTTTTTT. The encoded protein is CATISDRIGGELFF.

This clone rates as medium-sized. CDR3 sequence reads: CASSLGEAEYYEQYF. The CDR3 region has the DNA TGCGCCAGCAGCTTGGGGGAAGCGGAGTACTACGAGCAGTACTTC. The chain employs TRBV5-1 and TRBJ2-7; TRBD2 might be the D (5 bases). CDR1 and CDR2 (germline): SGHRS, YFSETQ. The CDR3 has 15 amino acids. The germline V and J ends were trimmed by 0 bases and 3 bases, with 13 bases remaining between them.

V and J are TRBV20-1 and TRBJ1-1; D is unclear. The CDR3 is 11 amino acids. CDR1 is DFQATT and CDR2 is SNEGSKA in the germline V gene (reference sequence). The V end was cut by 5 bases, the J end by 4 bases, with 8 bases between. The CDR3 region has the DNA TGCAGTGCTCCTAGAGTCACTGAAGCTTTCTTT. Translating gives CSAPRVTEAFF.

The chain has TRBV11-3 and TRBJ2-2; 9 bases are a match to TRBD1. The V segment lost 4 bases and the J segment 1 base; nucleotides outside the gene matches: 1. Looked up from germline, CDR1 is SGHNT and CDR2 is YENEEA. The CDR3 totals 15 residues. The CDR3 loop reads CASSSGQGNTGELFF. The CDR3 nucleotides read TGTGCCAGCAGCTCGGGACAGGGGAACACCGGGGAGCTGTTTTTT.

This clone was detected only once. V gene TRBV6-5 combines with J gene TRBJ1-5; 7 bases agree with TRBD1. The CDR3 spans 14 residues. With 5 bases clipped from V and 3 bases from J, the junction kept 4 bases outside the gene matches. Per germline, CDR1 MNHEY and CDR2 SVGAGI. CDR3 sequence reads: CASSRDSFNQPQHF. CDR3 bases: TGTGCCAGCAGTCGGGACAGCTTCAATCAGCCCCAGCATTTT.

The chain is built from TRBV2 and TRBJ2-7, with a possible D match to TRBD1 (6 bases). From germline, CDR1 is SNHLY and CDR2 FYNNEI. This CDR3 has 13 residues. Trimming shortened V by 7 bases and J by 2 bases, and 12 bases separated the two germline ends. CDR3 coding DNA: TGTGCCAGCAAGACAGGAGGTGCCTACGAGCAGTACTTC. It translates to CASKTGGAYEQYF.

The chain uses TRBV25-1 and TRBJ1-1, with D uncertain. The germline CDR1 and CDR2 sequences are MGHDK and SYGVNS. The CDR3 spans 12 residues. V was trimmed by 8 bases and J by 4 bases, leaving 11 bases between them. This CDR3 is CASGAWTTEAFF. The CDR3 region has the DNA TGTGCCAGCGGAGCTTGGACCACTGAAGCTTTCTTT.

The rearrangement uses TRBV2 and TRBJ2-3, with 9 bases lining up with TRBD2. The V segment lost 7 bases and the J segment 1 base; nucleotides outside the gene matches: 3. The CDR3 length is 14 residues. The germline gives CDR1 SNHLY, CDR2 FYNNEI. The CDR3 bases are TGTGCCAGCAAGGCTAGCGGGGGCACAGATACGCAGTATTTT. Its protein product is CASKASGGTDTQYF.

This chain connects TRBV19 to TRBJ2-7; a weak D match, TRBD1 (5 bases). Trimming removed 7 bases at V and 5 bases at J, with 21 bases between. Germline CDR1 and CDR2: LNHDA and SQIVND (reference sequence). The CDR3 is 15 amino acids. CDR3 in amino acids: CASTASYTRGHEQYF. The CDR3 nucleotides are TGTGCCAGTACCGCCAGCTATACAAGGGGCCACGAGCAGTACTTC.

This chain uses TRBV13 with TRBJ1-4; D call uncertain. V was trimmed by 3 bases and J by 0 bases, leaving 2 bases between them. Germline CDR1 is PRHDT and CDR2 is FYEKMQ (reference sequence). The CDR3 runs to 13 residues. For the CDR3, the DNA is TGTGCCAGCAGCTTTTCAACTAATGAAAAACTGTTTTTT. The encoded protein is CASSFSTNEKLFF.